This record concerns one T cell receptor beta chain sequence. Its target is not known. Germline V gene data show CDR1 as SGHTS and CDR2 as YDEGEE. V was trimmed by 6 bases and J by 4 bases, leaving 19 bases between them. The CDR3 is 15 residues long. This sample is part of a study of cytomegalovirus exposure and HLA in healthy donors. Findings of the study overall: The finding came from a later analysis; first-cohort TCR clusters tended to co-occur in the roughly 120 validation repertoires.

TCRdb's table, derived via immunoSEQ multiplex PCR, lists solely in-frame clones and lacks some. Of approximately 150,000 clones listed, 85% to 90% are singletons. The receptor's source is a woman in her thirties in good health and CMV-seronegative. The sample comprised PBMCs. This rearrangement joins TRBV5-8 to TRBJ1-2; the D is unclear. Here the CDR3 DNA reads TGTGCCAGCAACATTGACTCCTTGATGGGCTATGGCTACACCTTC. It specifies CASNIDSLMGYGYTF. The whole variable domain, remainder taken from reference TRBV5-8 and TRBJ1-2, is EAGVTQSPTHLIKTRGQQATLRCSPISGHTSVYWYQQALGLGLQFLLWYDEGEERNRGNFPPRFSGRQFPNYSSELNVNALELEDSALYLCASNIDSLMGYGYTFGSGTRLTVV.